Below are 26 T cell receptor beta chains sequenced from a single sample in a study of breast tumors, draining lymph nodes, adjacent tissues. Using its own MiXCR run on the multiplex PCR reads, TCRdb lists one record per CDR3 protein. The data contain roughly 86,000 distinct CDR3 sequences, 15% to 20% of them seen just once; the ten biggest clones take up 2% to 2.5%. The lymph nodes were axillary draining lymph nodes from breast cancer patients. Material: axillary lymph node tissue. The receptors originated from a female donor with breast cancer. Some clones in this sample may be carry-over from other donors' samples.

For this clonotype: Because it lacks the conserved phenylalanine or tryptophan at the end, this CDR3 is likely a read error. This chain joins TRBV6-2 or TRBV6-3 and TRBJ2-2, with TRBD2 as a possible D gene (6 bases). V gave up 5 bases and J gave up 5 bases, with 12 bases separating them. The CDR3 is made up of 14 amino acids. Germline CDR1 MNHEY, CDR2 SVGEGT. The CDR3 sequence is CASSQLAGTGELFI. The DNA for the CDR3 is TGTGCCAGCAGTCAACTAGCAGGTACCGGGGAGCTGTTTATT.

This clonotype was recorded at least ten times. The chain couples TRBV9 to TRBJ1-4; 8 bases are shared with TRBD1. The V gene end was trimmed by 4 bases and the J gene end by 7 bases; junction bases not matched to a gene: 6. The length of the CDR3 is 14 residues. The germline gives CDR1 SGDLS, CDR2 YYNGEE. The CDR3 region is CASSLRGQGEKLFF. CDR3 nucleotides: TGTGCCAGCAGCCTCAGGGGGCAGGGTGAAAAACTGTTTTTT.

The table lists this clonotype with many counts. The rearrangement joins TRBV10-3 to TRBJ1-4; D is undetermined. The CDR3 is made up of 14 amino acids. Trimming left V 10 bases short and J 1 base short, with 13 bases between. CDR1 is ENHRY and CDR2 is SYGVKD in the germline V gene. This CDR3 is CATKASETNEKLFF. DNA of the CDR3: TGTGCCACGAAGGCGTCGGAAACTAATGAAAAACTGTTTTTT.

Ten or more counts support this clonotype. This sequence joins TRBV19 and TRBJ2-3, with D possibly matching TRBD1 (6 bases). Germline-derived CDR1 and CDR2 are LNHDA and SQIVND (reference sequence). With 3 bases removed from V and 3 bases from J, the gap between germline ends came to 10 bases. The CDR3 sequence is 14 residues long. CDR3: CASSMGAGTDTQYF. Written as DNA, the CDR3 is TGTGCCAGTAGTATGGGGGCAGGGACAGATACGCAGTATTTT. Complete variable domain (other parts from reference TRBV19 and TRBJ2-3): DGGITQSPKYLFRKEGQNVTLSCEQNLNHDAMYWYRQDPGQGLRLIYYSQIVNDFQKGDIAEGYSVSREKKESFPLTVTSAQKNPTAFYLCASSMGAGTDTQYFGPGTRLTVL.

This clonotype was seen repeatedly, ten times or more. This chain connects TRBV9 to TRBJ2-1, with 15 bases identical to TRBD2. V lost 0 bases, J lost 1 base, and 2 bases stayed unmatched. This CDR3 has 18 amino acids. CDR1 SGDLS and CDR2 YYNGEE come from the germline V gene. DNA of the CDR3: TGTGCCAGCAGCGTAGGGACTAGCGGGAGGGATTCCTACAATGAGCAGTTCTTC. Translated, it gives CASSVGTSGRDSYNEQFF.

This chain joins TRBV6-5 and TRBJ1-1, with 7 bases identical to TRBD1. This CDR3 has 15 residues. The V gene's germline CDR1 is MNHEY and CDR2 SVGAGI. Trimming cost V 6 bases and J 3 bases; bases outside gene matches: 10. The CDR3 sequence: CASSEGAGGHTEAFF. The DNA of the CDR3 is TGTGCCAGCAGCGAGGGGGCAGGAGGGCACACTGAAGCTTTCTTT.

The rearrangement uses TRBV12-3 or TRBV12-4 and TRBJ2-1, with 14 nucleotides matching TRBD2. This CDR3 spans 17 amino acids. V dropped 3 bases and J dropped 4; count of bases not matched to a gene: 5. CDR3 sequence reads: CASSFRTSGRRYNEQFF. The CDR3 DNA is TGTGCCAGCAGTTTTAGGACTAGCGGGAGGAGATACAATGAGCAGTTCTTC.

Worth noting for this clonotype: This clone may be a read error of a much larger clone one base away. The chain recombines TRBV11-2 with TRBJ2-2, with D hard to call. Germline values: CDR1 SGHAT, CDR2 FQNNGV. CDR3 length: 13 amino acids. V lost 1 base and J lost 6, with 6 bases in between. CDR3 DNA sequence: TGTGCCAGCAGCTTAGGTATCGCCGGGGAGCTGTTTTTT. Its protein is CASSLGIAGELFF.

This clonotype was detected ten times or more. The CDR3: CASSLSGSGSGELFF. The DNA for the CDR3 is TGTGCCAGCAGCTTATCCGGTAGCGGGAGCGGGGAGCTGTTTTTT. The V gene is TRBV7-6, the J gene TRBJ2-2; 9 nucleotides line up with TRBD2. The CDR3 consists of 15 residues. Per germline, CDR1 SGHVS and CDR2 FNYEAQ. The trim removed 2 bases at V and 7 bases at J, leaving 5 bases unmatched.

This clonotype appeared many times. The V call is TRBV7-9, the J call TRBJ2-2; D ambiguous. The CDR3 is 15 amino acids. The V gene lost 3 bases and the J gene lost 0 bases, with 8 bases spanning the gap. Germline V CDR1 and CDR2: SEHNR, FQNEAQ (reference sequence). The CDR3, as DNA: TGTGCCAGCAGCTTGGGGAACTCGAACACCGGGGAGCTGTTTTTT. Its protein product is CASSLGNSNTGELFF.

This clonotype was seen ten or more times. V is TRBV7-2 and J is TRBJ2-7; possible D gene TRBD2, 6 bases. This CDR3 has 12 residues. V was cut by 2 bases and J by 6 bases, with 8 bases left in between. The germline V gene has CDR1 SGHTA and CDR2 FQGNSA. CDR3 sequence reads: CASSLYGSEQYF. CDR3 nucleotide sequence: TGTGCCAGCAGCTTATACGGGAGCGAGCAGTACTTC.

This clonotype was observed many times. The rearrangement joins TRBV7-2 to TRBJ1-5, with D possibly being TRBD1 (6 bases). Trimming removed 5 bases at V and 5 bases at J, with 10 bases between. The CDR3 sequence is 13 residues long. CDR1 SGHTA and CDR2 FQGNSA come from the germline V gene. CDR3 residues: CASSPRTDQPQHF. As DNA, the CDR3 is TGTGCCAGCAGCCCGAGGACAGATCAGCCCCAGCATTTT.

This clonotype was counted ten times or more. The chain has TRBV6-1 and TRBJ2-7; 11 positions match TRBD1. The CDR3 is made up of 16 amino acids. CDR1 MNHNS and CDR2 SASEGT come from the germline V gene. V lost 7 bases and J lost 3; bases outside the gene matches: 11. CDR3 residues: CASKSGQGVDVYEQYF. The CDR3 coding sequence is TGTGCCAGCAAGTCGGGACAGGGGGTTGATGTCTACGAGCAGTACTTC.

About this clonotype itself: In this CDR3 the conserved last residue, phenylalanine or tryptophan, is missing, so a read error is likely. This chain links TRBV19 with TRBJ1-5, with D perhaps TRBD1 (5 bases). There are 13 residues in the CDR3. The V and J ends lost 3 bases and 7 bases respectively, with 10 bases between them. Per germline, CDR1 LNHDA and CDR2 SQIVND (reference sequence). CDR3 amino acids: CASSISGDQPQHL. CDR3 coding DNA: TGTGCCAGTAGTATTTCCGGGGACCAGCCCCAGCATCTT.

There are many counts of this clonotype. The J gene is TRBJ2-3, the V gene TRBV7-9; TRBD1 or TRBD2 may be the D gene (7 bases each). Germline V gene data show CDR1 as SEHNR and CDR2 as FQNEAQ (reference sequence). V shed 4 bases and J shed 8 bases, with 13 bases lying between them. This CDR3 comprises 13 residues. This chain's CDR3 is CASSSSGGGTQYF. CDR3 nucleotides: TGTGCCAGCAGCTCGTCAGGGGGGGGTACGCAGTATTTT.

Ten or more counts support this clonotype. The chain combines TRBV18 with TRBJ2-7; the D gene could be TRBD1 or TRBD2 (5 bases each). The CDR3 covers 13 residues. V dropped 3 bases and J dropped 8 bases, with 14 bases sitting between them. Germline loops: CDR1 KGHSH, CDR2 LQKENI. In DNA form, the CDR3 reads TGTGCCAGCTCACCGCCCGGGGCCACGCAGCAGTACTTC. This encodes CASSPPGATQQYF. Combining the CDR3 with reference TRBV18 and TRBJ2-7 gives the whole variable domain NAGVMQNPRHLVRRRGQEARLRCSPMKGHSHVYWYRQLPEEGLKFMVYLQKENIIDESGMPKERFSAEFPKEGPSILRIQQVVRGDSAAYFCASSPPGATQQYFGPGTRLTVT.

This clonotype was seen ten or more times. The chain couples TRBV19 to TRBJ1-5, with 11 positions matching TRBD1. Germline V gene sequence: CDR1 LNHDA, CDR2 SQIVND (reference sequence). The CDR3 consists of 15 residues. Trimming took 4 bases from V and 4 from J; bases not matched to a gene: 3. The CDR3 DNA is TGTGCCAGTAGTAGGACAGGGGGCGGGAATCAGCCCCAGCATTTT. Translation: CASSRTGGGNQPQHF. The full variable domain, its missing parts supplied by reference TRBV19 and TRBJ1-5, is DGGITQSPKYLFRKEGQNVTLSCEQNLNHDAMYWYRQDPGQGLRLIYYSQIVNDFQKGDIAEGYSVSREKKESFPLTVTSAQKNPTAFYLCASSRTGGGNQPQHFGDGTRLSIL.

This clonotype showed up many times. The chain recombines TRBV7-2 with TRBJ2-5; TRBD1 matches 12 bases. The V gene's germline CDR1 is SGHTA and CDR2 FQGNSA. This CDR3 comprises 17 residues. J was trimmed by 6 bases and V by 5 bases; bases with no gene match: 13. In DNA form, the CDR3 reads TGTGCCAGCAGCGCAGCCCCCGGGACAGGGGGCATAAAGACCCAGTACTTC. The encoded protein is CASSAAPGTGGIKTQYF.

This clonotype was seen repeatedly, ten times or more. The CDR3 region is CSAGYDNHNEQFF. In nucleotides, the CDR3 is TGCAGTGCCGGATACGACAATCACAATGAGCAGTTCTTC. V usage is TRBV20-1 and J usage is TRBJ2-1; D is undetermined. CDR1 is DFQATT and CDR2 is SNEGSKA in the germline V gene (reference sequence). The CDR3 extends over 13 amino acids. Trimming stripped 6 bases from V and 5 bases from J, with 14 bases between.

This clonotype was recorded at least ten times. The chain links TRBV9 to TRBJ2-7; 9 bases fit TRBD1. CDR1 and CDR2 from the germline V gene are SGDLS and YYNGEE. This CDR3 is 15 amino acids long. V was pared by 3 bases and J by 1 base, with 5 bases of the junction left unmatched. CDR3 sequence: CASSGGQGLSYEQYF. In nucleotides, the CDR3 is TGTGCCAGCAGCGGAGGACAGGGGCTATCCTACGAGCAGTACTTC.

This clonotype appeared many times. This chain connects TRBV7-8 to TRBJ1-4; the D is unclear. The CDR3 covers 15 residues. Germline lookup yields CDR1 SGHVS and CDR2 FQNEAQ. V lost 0 bases to trimming and J lost 5 bases, with 10 bases between them. The chain's CDR3 is CASSLAASLNEKLFF. In nucleotides, the CDR3 is TGTGCCAGCAGCTTAGCCGCCTCTTTAAATGAAAAACTGTTTTTT.

In this sample, this clonotype turned up many times. The rearrangement uses TRBV6-4 and TRBJ2-2, with unresolved D. Trimming left V 6 bases short and J 5 bases short, with 4 bases between. The CDR3 has 11 amino acids. The germline CDR1 and CDR2 sequences are MRHNA and SNTAGT. For the CDR3, the DNA is TGTGCCAGCAGCGGGACCGGGGAGCTGTTTTTT. It translates to CASSGTGELFF.

This clonotype was recorded many times. This rearrangement joins TRBV7-8 to TRBJ2-5; 13 nucleotides match TRBD2. Germline V CDR1 and CDR2: SGHVS, FQNEAQ. The J segment lost 5 bases and the V segment lost 2 bases, leaving 8 bases of the junction unmatched. The CDR3 spans 17 residues. Here the CDR3 reads CASSLRTSGRFKETQYF. The CDR3 DNA reads as TGTGCCAGCAGCTTAAGGACTAGCGGGAGATTTAAGGAGACCCAGTACTTC.

V usage is TRBV4-1 and J usage is TRBJ2-2, with D tentatively TRBD1 (6 bases). There are 15 residues in the CDR3. Germline assignment: CDR1 MGHRA and CDR2 YSYEKL. The germline V and J ends were trimmed by 3 bases and 7 bases, with 15 bases remaining between them. Here the CDR3 reads CASSQVRRGHGELFF. CDR3 sequence (DNA): TGCGCCAGCAGCCAGGTTCGCAGGGGTCACGGGGAGCTGTTTTTT.

Details on this clonotype: This could be a read error, since a much larger clone is one nucleotide away. This rearrangement joins TRBV7-2 to TRBJ1-4; D uncertain. Per germline, CDR1 SGHTA and CDR2 FQGNSA. The CDR3 is made up of 13 amino acids. DNA of the CDR3: TGTGCCAGCAGCCCGGGAGTTAATGGAAAACTGTTTTTT. Residues: CASSPGVNGKLFF.

Concerning this clonotype itself: This may stem from a read error, because a much larger clone lies one nucleotide away. No conserved phenylalanine or tryptophan is present at the end of the CDR3, so a read error is the likely explanation. V is TRBV27 and J is TRBJ1-2; D may be TRBD1 (5 bases). Germline CDR1 is MNHEY and CDR2 is SMNVEV (reference sequence). This CDR3 contains 15 residues. V lost 5 bases and J 6 bases, leaving 19 bases between the germline ends. The CDR3 protein is CASSETAGTGHGYTS. For the CDR3, the DNA is TGTGCCAGCAGTGAAACCGCCGGGACCGGGCATGGCTACACCTCC.